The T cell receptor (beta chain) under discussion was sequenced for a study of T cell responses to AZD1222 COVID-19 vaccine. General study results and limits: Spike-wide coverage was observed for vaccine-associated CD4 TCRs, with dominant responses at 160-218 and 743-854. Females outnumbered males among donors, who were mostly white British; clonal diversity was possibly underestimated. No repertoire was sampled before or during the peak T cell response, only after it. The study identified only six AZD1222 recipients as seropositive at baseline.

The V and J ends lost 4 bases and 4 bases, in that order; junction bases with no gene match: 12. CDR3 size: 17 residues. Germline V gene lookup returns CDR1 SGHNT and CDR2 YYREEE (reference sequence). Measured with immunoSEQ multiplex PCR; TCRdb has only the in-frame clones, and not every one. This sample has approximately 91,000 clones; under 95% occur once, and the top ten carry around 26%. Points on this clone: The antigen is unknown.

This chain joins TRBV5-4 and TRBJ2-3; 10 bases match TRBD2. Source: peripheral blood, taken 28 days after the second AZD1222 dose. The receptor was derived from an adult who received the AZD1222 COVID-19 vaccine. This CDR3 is CASSPPLAGVTADTQYF. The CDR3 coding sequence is TGTGCCAGCAGCCCTCCCCTAGCGGGAGTAACGGCAGATACGCAGTATTTT.